This T cell receptor (beta chain) was captured in a study of T cells in Graves' hyperthyroidism and ophthalmopathy. The germline V gene has CDR1 LGHNA and CDR2 YNFKEQ. Between the trimmed V and J ends, which lost 1 base and 6 bases, there was a span of 25 bases. The CDR3 contains 19 residues. This clonotype was recorded many times. As yet, its antigen is unknown. Template material for amplifying TCR beta CDR3 regions consisted of RNA transcripts. Primed by the HTBI set, a first-round RT-PCR was run on the TCR CDR3. TCRdb re-derived calls from the multiplex PCR reads in MiXCR, one entry per CDR3 protein. The sample has roughly 56,000 distinct CDR3 sequences; less than 50% are singletons. Study-wide results and limits: Most clonotypes expanded in the thyroid (above 0.001) were also present in blood.

The authors took PBMCs from 10 ml fresh peripheral blood. The clonotype comes from a woman aged 30 to 39 with Graves' ophthalmopathy. The V call is TRBV4-2, the J call TRBJ2-1, with a weak D call TRBD2 (5 bases). The sample consisted of blood. The CDR3 spells CASSQVNRIGRSGINEQFF. CDR3 DNA sequence: TGTGCCAGCAGCCAAGTGAATCGCATTGGGAGATCGGGAATCAATGAGCAGTTCTTC.